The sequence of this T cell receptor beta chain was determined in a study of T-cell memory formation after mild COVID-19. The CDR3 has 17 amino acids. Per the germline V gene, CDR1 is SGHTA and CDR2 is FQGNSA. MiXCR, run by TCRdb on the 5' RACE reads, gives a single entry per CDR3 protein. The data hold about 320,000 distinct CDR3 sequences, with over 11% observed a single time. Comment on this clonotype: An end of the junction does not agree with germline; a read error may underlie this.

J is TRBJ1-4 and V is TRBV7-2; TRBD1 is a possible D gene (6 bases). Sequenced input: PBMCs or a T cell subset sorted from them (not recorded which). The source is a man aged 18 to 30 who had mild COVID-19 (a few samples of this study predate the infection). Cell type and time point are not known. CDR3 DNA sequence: TGTGCCAGCAGCCCGAGCCGAAGACCCGACAGGCCCGAAAACCTGTTTTTT. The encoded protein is CASSPSRRPDRPENLFF.